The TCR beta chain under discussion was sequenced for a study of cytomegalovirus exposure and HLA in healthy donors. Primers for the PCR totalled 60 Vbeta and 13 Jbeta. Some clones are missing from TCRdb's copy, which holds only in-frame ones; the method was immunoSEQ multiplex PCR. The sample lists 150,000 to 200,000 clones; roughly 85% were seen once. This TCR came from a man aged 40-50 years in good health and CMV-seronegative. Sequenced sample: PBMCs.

The DNA of the CDR3 is TGTGCCAGCAGTCTCGACAGGGTACTAAACGAGCAGTACTTC. Protein sequence: CASSLDRVLNEQYF. The chain has TRBV5-4 and TRBJ2-7; 7 nucleotides line up with TRBD1. Looked up from germline, CDR1 is SGHNT and CDR2 is YYREEE (reference sequence). The CDR3 spans 14 residues. Trimming cost V 5 bases and J 5 bases; bases outside gene matches: 10.